The present entry profiles one TCR beta chain with its context. At least ten counts were recorded for this clonotype. The antigen it recognizes is unknown. No base quality values were provided; no much bigger clone lies one nucleotide off. This specimen comes from a study of neurological immune-mediated disorders (dated by TCRdb to the late 2010s). About the full investigation: Peripheral blood TCR-beta repertoires from HTLV-I-associated myelopathy (HAM/TSP) patients, multiple sclerosis patients and healthy controls were compared by UMI-based sequencing. The 106 TCR-beta libraries covered PBMC samples along with longitudinal samples, technical triplicates, and paired sorted CD4+ and CD8+ T-cell subsets. The cohort comprised some 71 subjects: roughly 14 HAM/TSP patients, 35 or so multiple sclerosis patients and about 20 healthy controls.

Results and caveats for the whole study, not just this receptor: TCR clonal expansion was greatest in HAM/TSP patients and smallest in MS patients, who ranked below even healthy controls. Across subjects, expanded clones never shared an identical CDR3 amino acid sequence, which suggests that the TCR-beta repertoires in every group were private.

CDR1 is given as SGHRS and CDR2 as YFSETQ, both from the germline V gene. The CDR3 holds 14 amino acids from the cysteine to the phenylalanine. Only CDR3 DNA remains: 42 bases, in frame from the first base. V is clipped by 2 bases and J by 4 bases, and the sequence between their germline boundaries is 9 bases long. cDNA was synthesized by template-switch 5'RACE using a primer carrying a 10-nucleotide random unique molecular identifier by which each TCR transcript was tagged. Every sequencing run yielded over 160 million TCR-beta sequences covering 15-18 subjects. Total RNA was extracted with the RNeasy kit. The KAPA Real-time Library Amplification kit was used to amplify TCR-beta VDJ regions with primers targeting the TCR constant region and the 5'RACE anchor. Sample indexes and Illumina adaptors were added in a first PCR, after which library yield was increased in a second PCR. After Ampure bead purification, the TCR product of roughly 650 bp was size-selected on a 2% E-gel SizeSelection system. Before pooling, library quality was checked on a Bioanalyzer, concentration was measured with Qubit, and libraries were quantified with the Kapa Library Quantification kit. An Illumina HiSeq 2500 was used to sequence the libraries paired-end at 2 x 150 bp. To increase sequence diversity, roughly 24-30% phiX was spiked into each library pool. Turning to the authors' computational methods: The UMI-based MiGEC pipeline processed quality-filtered reads and removed over 75% of raw TCR sequences during error correction. IMGT germline references were used for alignment of VDJ genes, and clonotypes were defined by a unique CDR3 amino acid sequence together with V-J genes. Clonal expansion, Shannon diversity, and CDR3 relatedness (CalcPairwiseDistances, ClusterSamples) were evaluated with VDJtools, and phylogenetic trees were built with CLCbio workbench. Expanded clones were defined as having at least 8 unique UMIs, based on coefficient-of-variation modelling across technical triplicates. In-frame beta chains were kept once TCRdb had trimmed the public reads at Q25 with fastp and called clones with MiXCR. Each entry merges the rows of one CDR3 protein and shows their most common DNA and genes. The V and J calls come from TCRdb's annotation, not from the publication. A total of some 79,000 distinct CDR3 sequences appear in this sample, 12% to 15% of them only once. The ten largest account for roughly 7% of the sample.

The healthy controls were volunteers from blood banks in Maryland, USA. Libraries from unsorted PBMCs were made from 2 million PBMCs kept in RNAlater at -80 degrees C until RNA extraction. Peripheral blood underwent Ficoll-Hypaque density gradient centrifugation to isolate PBMCs, which were then cryopreserved in liquid nitrogen. This sequence uses TRBV5-1 and TRBJ1-4; TRBD1 is a possible D gene, resting on 6 matching bases. This TCR was recovered from a woman in her forties or fifties in good health. Sequenced input: PBMCs. CDR3 loop: CASSLKDSNEKLFF. In nucleotides, the sequence is TGCGCCAGCAGCTTAAAGGACAGTAATGAAAAACTGTTTTTT.